Detailed here is one T cell receptor beta chain. The data were taken from a study of blood T cell repertoires in COVID-19. Study in general: The analysed material was cDNA or gDNA that came from T cells, B-cell-depleted T cells, or PBMCs.

CDR3 length: 19 residues. V lost 3 bases and J lost 0; bases outside the gene matches: 10. Germline CDR1 is SEHNR and CDR2 is FQNEAQ (reference sequence). Patients in Seattle were enrolled during active infection, then followed longitudinally. In the original workflow: Using reference gene primer amplification, nucleated cell counts were estimated. Assay: immunoSEQ multiplex PCR; the TCRdb copy retains only in-frame clones and omits some. V and J calls and clone size come straight from that table; D and trimming were deduced from the DNA. The table lists some 300,000 clones, 80% to 90% of them singletons.

The origin of this receptor is a woman between 65 and 79 years old with COVID-19, enrolled during active disease. Sequences were obtained from peripheral blood. This chain connects TRBV7-9 to TRBJ1-4, with TRBD1 identical over 10 bases. DNA of the CDR3: TGTGCCAGCAGCTTTACCCCGGGACAGGGGCCGACAACTAATGAAAAACTGTTTTTT. Translation gives CASSFTPGQGPTTNEKLFF.